This TCR beta chain was obtained from a study of cytomegalovirus exposure and HLA in healthy donors. The study, taken as a whole, reports: It has been reported that TCR beta sequences accurately predicted the HLA-A and HLA-B alleles of most subjects.

13 Jbeta primers and 60 Vbeta primers were used for the PCR. Sequencing used immunoSEQ multiplex PCR; TCRdb keeps in-frame clones, though not all of them. Of 200,000 or so clones listed, about four fifths are singletons. Comments on this clone: Antigen specificity is unknown.

The CDR3 extends over 14 amino acids. CDR1 LNHDA and CDR2 SQIVND come from the germline V gene (reference sequence). V was clipped by 6 bases and J by 1 base, with 9 bases between them. This receptor was taken from a woman aged 25 to 45 in good health and CMV-seropositive. Material for sequencing was PBMCs. The chain joins TRBV19 to TRBJ2-2, with a weak D call TRBD1 (6 bases). Here the CDR3 DNA reads TGTGCCAGTAGGTCGGGACAGAACACCGGGGAGCTGTTTTTT. Its translation is CASRSGQNTGELFF.